The 4 T cell receptor beta chains given below trace back to one sample, sequenced in a study of response to subunit inactivated influenza vaccine. TCRdb processed the RT-PCR reads anew with MiXCR; each CDR3 protein has one entry. The sample lists about 310,000 distinct CDR3 sequences, about 20% occurring once. The specimen was PBMCs from blood, collected approximately 22 months after vaccination. The receptors were sampled from a man aged 50-75 years who received an inactivated influenza vaccine.

The chain joins TRBV30 to TRBJ1-1; D remains unclear. Looked up from germline, CDR1 is GTSNPN and CDR2 is SVGIG (reference sequence). Trimming took off 8 bases at V and 4 bases at J, with 8 bases between the two ends. This CDR3 contains 10 residues. The CDR3 reads CAGGRTEAFF. The CDR3, as DNA: TGTGCCGGAGGACGCACTGAAGCTTTCTTT.

This clonotype was seen ten or more times. The chain combines TRBV12-3 or TRBV12-4 with TRBJ1-5, with 9 bases fitting TRBD1. This CDR3 is built from 16 residues. Germline trimming cut 5 bases from V and 2 bases from J; bases unmatched to any gene: 7. The CDR3 DNA reads TGTGCCAGCAGTGTGACAGGGGGTTCAGGCAATCAGCCCCAGCATTTT. Translating gives CASSVTGGSGNQPQHF.

V is TRBV4-3 and J is TRBJ2-3; D unresolved. V shed 0 bases and J shed 1 base, with 11 bases lying between them. Germline-derived CDR1 and CDR2 are LGHNA and YSLEER. The CDR3 loop spans 16 amino acids. The CDR3 spells CASSQDWPQGTDTQYF. As DNA, the CDR3 is TGCGCCAGCAGCCAAGATTGGCCTCAAGGCACAGATACGCAGTATTTT.

This clonotype was counted a few times. The rearrangement links TRBV12-3 or TRBV12-4 to TRBJ2-2, with D perhaps TRBD1 (6 bases). The germline V and J ends were trimmed by 5 bases and 4 bases, with 14 bases remaining between them. The CDR3 is 15 residues long. As DNA, the CDR3 is TGTGCCAGCAGTCCAGGGGAGTTGCGCACCGGGGAGCTGTTTTTT. Translation gives CASSPGELRTGELFF.